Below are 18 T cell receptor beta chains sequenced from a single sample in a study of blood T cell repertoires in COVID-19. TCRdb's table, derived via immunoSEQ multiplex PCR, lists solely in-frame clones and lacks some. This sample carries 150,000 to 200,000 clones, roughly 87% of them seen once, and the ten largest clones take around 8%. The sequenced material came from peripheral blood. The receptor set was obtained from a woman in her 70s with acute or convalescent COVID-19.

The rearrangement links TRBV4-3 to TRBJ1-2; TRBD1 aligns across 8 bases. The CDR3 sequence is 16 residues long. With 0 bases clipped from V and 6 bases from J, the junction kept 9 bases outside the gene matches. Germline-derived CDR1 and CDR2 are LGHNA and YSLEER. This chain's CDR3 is CASSQDLGQGMNGYTF. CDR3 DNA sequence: TGCGCCAGCAGCCAAGATCTCGGACAGGGTATGAATGGCTACACCTTC.

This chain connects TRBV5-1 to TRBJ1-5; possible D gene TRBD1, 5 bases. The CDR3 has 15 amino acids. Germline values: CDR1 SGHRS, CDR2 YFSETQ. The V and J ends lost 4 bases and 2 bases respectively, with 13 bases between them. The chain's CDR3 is CASSPVGGGNQPQHF. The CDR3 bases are TGCGCCAGCAGCCCCGTTGGGGGGGGCAATCAGCCCCAGCATTTT.

The DNA for the CDR3 is TGTGCCAGCAGGAGGTCACAGAACACTGAAGCTTTCTTT. Its translation: CASRRSQNTEAFF. The chain joins TRBV3-1 (or the pseudogene TRBV3-2) to TRBJ1-1; D is undetermined. The CDR3 covers 13 residues. V shed 6 bases and J shed 1 base, with 9 bases lying between them. CDR1 LGHDT and CDR2 YNNKEL come from the germline V gene (reference sequence).

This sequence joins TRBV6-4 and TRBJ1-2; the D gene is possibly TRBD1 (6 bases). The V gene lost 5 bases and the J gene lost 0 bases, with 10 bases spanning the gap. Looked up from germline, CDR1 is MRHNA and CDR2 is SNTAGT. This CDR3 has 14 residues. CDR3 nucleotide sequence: TGTGCCAGCAGTACAGGGACCTCTAACTATGGCTACACCTTC. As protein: CASSTGTSNYGYTF.

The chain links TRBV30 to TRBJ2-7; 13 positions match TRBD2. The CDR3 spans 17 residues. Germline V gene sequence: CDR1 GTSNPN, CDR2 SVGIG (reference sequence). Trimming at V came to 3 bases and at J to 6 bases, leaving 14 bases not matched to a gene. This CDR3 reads CAWRVAGLAGVRGEQYF. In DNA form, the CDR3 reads TGTGCCTGGAGAGTCGCCGGACTAGCGGGAGTTCGTGGCGAGCAGTACTTC. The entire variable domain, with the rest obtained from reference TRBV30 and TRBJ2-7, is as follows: SQTIHQWPATLVQPVGSPLSLECTVEGTSNPNLYWYRQAAGRGLQLLFYSVGIGQISSEVPQNLSASRPQDRQFILSSKKLLLSDSGFYLCAWRVAGLAGVRGEQYFGPGTRLTVT.

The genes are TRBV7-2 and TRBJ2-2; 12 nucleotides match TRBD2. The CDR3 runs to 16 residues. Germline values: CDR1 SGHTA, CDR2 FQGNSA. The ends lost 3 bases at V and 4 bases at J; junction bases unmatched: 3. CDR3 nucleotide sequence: TGTGCCAGCAGCTTGGGACTAGCGGGTCTCACCGGGGAGCTGTTTTTT. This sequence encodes CASSLGLAGLTGELFF.

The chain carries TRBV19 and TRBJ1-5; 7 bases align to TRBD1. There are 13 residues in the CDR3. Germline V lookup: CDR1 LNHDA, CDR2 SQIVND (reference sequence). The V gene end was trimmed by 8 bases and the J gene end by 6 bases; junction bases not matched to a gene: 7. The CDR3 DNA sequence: TGTGCCAGTTCGACAGGGACCCCTCAGCCCCAGCATTTT. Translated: CASSTGTPQPQHF.

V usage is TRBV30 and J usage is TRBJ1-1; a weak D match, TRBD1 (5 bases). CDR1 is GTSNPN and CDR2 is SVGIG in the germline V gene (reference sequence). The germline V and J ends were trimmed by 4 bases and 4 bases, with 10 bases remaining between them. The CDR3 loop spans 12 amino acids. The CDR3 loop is CAWTGIGTEAFF. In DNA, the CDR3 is TGTGCCTGGACAGGGATAGGCACTGAAGCTTTCTTT.

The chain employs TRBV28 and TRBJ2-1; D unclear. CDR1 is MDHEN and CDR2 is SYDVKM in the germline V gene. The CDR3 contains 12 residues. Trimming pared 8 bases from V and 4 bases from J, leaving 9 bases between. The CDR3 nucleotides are TGTGCCAGCTCCCAGAGGTACAATGAGCAGTTCTTC. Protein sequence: CASSQRYNEQFF.

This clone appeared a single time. CDR3 loop: CASSIVRQDPFTEAFF. The CDR3 region has the DNA TGTGCCAGTAGTATAGTCCGACAGGACCCTTTCACTGAAGCTTTCTTT. The chain uses TRBV19 and TRBJ1-1; tentative D call: TRBD1 (6 bases). CDR3 size: 16 residues. Trimming took off 1 base at V and 4 bases at J, with 16 bases between the two ends. Germline CDR1 reads LNHDA; CDR2 reads SQIVND (reference sequence).

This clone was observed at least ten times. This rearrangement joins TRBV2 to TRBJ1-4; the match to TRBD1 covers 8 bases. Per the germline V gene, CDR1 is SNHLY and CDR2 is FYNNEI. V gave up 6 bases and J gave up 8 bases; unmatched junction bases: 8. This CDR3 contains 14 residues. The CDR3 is CASRVQRDREKLFF. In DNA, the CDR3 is TGTGCCAGCAGAGTACAAAGGGACAGGGAAAAACTGTTTTTT.

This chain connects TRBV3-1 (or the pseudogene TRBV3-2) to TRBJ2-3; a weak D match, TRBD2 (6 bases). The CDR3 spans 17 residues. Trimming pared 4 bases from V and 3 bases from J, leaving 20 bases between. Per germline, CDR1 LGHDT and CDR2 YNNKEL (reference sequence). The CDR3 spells CASSLGLTSGRTDTQYF. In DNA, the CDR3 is TGTGCCAGCAGCCTGGGACTGACTAGTGGTCGGACAGATACGCAGTATTTT.

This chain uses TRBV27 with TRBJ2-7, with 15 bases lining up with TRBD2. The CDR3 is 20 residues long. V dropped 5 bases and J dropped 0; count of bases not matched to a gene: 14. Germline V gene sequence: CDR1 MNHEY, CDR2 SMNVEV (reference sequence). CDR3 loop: CASSEYTGTSGRLSSYEQYF. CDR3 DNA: TGTGCCAGCAGTGAATACACCGGGACTAGCGGGAGGCTAAGCTCCTACGAGCAGTACTTC.

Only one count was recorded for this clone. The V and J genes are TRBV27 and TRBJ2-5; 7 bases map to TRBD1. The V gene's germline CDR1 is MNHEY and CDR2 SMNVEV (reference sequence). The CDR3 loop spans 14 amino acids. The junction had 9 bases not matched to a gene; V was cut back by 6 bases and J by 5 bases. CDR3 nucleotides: TGTGCCAGCAGGCCCGGACAGGTCGGGGAGACCCAGTACTTC. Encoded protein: CASRPGQVGETQYF.

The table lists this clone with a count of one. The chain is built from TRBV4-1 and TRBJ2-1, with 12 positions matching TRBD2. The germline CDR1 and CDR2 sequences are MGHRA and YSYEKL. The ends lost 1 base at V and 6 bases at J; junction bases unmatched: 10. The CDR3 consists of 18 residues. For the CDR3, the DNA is TGCGCCAGCAGCCAAGCAGCGACTAGCGGGAGTAAGGGCAATGAGCAGTTCTTC. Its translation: CASSQAATSGSKGNEQFF.

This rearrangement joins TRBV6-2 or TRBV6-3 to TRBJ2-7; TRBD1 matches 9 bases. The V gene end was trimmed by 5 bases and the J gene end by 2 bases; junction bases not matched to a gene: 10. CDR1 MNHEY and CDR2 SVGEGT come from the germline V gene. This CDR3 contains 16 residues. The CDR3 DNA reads TGTGCCAGCAGTCCACACCGGACAGGGGCCGCCTACGAGCAGTACTTC. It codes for CASSPHRTGAAYEQYF.

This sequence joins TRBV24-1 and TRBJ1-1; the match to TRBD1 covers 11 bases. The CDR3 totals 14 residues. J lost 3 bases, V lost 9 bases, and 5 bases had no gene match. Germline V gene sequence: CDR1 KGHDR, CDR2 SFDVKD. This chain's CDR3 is CATAPGQGDTEAFF. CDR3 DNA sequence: TGTGCCACCGCCCCGGGACAGGGGGACACTGAAGCTTTCTTT.

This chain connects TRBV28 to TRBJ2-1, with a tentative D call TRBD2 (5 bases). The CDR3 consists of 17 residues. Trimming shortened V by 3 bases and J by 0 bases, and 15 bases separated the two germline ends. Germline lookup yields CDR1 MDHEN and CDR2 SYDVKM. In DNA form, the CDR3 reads TGTGCCAGCAGTTTCACACAAGGGCGGGCCTCCTACAATGAGCAGTTCTTC. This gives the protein CASSFTQGRASYNEQFF.